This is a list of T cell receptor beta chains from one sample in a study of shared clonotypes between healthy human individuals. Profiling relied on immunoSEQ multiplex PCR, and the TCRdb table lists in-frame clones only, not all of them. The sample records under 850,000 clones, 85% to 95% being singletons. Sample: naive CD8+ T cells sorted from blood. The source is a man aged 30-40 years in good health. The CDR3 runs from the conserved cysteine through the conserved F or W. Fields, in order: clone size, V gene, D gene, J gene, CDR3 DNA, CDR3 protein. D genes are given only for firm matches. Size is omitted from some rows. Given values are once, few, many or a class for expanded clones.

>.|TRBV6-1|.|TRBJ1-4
TGTGCCAGCAGTGACGGGGGGATCGGAACTAATGAAAAACTGTTTTTT
CASSDGGIGTNEKLFF
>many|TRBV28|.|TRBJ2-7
TGTGCCAGCAGTTCAGGAACCTCCTACGAGCAGTACTTC
CASSSGTSYEQYF
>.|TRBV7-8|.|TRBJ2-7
TGTGCCAGCAGCGACCGGGATCAGAGCTCCTACGAGCAGTACTTC
CASSDRDQSSYEQYF
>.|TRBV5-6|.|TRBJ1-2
TGTGCCAGCAGCTTGGGGAGAACGACTAACTATGGCTACACCTTC
CASSLGRTTNYGYTF
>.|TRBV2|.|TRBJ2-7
TGTGCCAGCAAGGTAGGACCAGAGCCCTACGAGCAGTACTTC
CASKVGPEPYEQYF
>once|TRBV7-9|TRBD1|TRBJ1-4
TGTGCCAGCAGCCACCTACCTGGACAGGGTGATGAAAAACTGTTTTTT
CASSHLPGQGDEKLFF
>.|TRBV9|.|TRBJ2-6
TGTGCCAGCACCGGACTAAGCTCTGGGGCCAACGTCCTGACTTTC
CASTGLSSGANVLTF
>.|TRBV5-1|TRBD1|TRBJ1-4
TGCGCCAGCAGCAGTCCGGGACAGATGAGTGAACTGTTTTTT
CASSSPGQMSELFF
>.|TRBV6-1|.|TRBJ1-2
TGTGCCAGCAGTGAAGCGAACGACGTGGGCTACACCTTC
CASSEANDVGYTF
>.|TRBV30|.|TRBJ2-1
TGTGCCTGGGAGGACGGGAGCTCCTACAATGAGCAGTTCTTC
CAWEDGSSYNEQFF
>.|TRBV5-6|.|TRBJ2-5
TGTGCCAGCAGCTTGGCCTTGTCAAGGGAGACCCAGTACTTC
CASSLALSRETQYF
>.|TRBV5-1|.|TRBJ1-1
TGCGCCAGCAGCTTGGGTCCGGGGCCCACTGAAGCTTTCTTT
CASSLGPGPTEAFF
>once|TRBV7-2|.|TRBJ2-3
TGTGCCAGCAGCTTTCTCTCTAACCGGGATACGCAGTATTTT
CASSFLSNRDTQYF
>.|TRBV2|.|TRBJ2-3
TGTGCCACCGCTACCAGCTCGGCCCAGACTAGCACAGATACGCAGTATTTT
CATATSSAQTSTDTQYF
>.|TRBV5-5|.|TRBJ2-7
TGTGCCAGCAGCCTTGATAACACCTACGAGCAGTACTTC
CASSLDNTYEQYF
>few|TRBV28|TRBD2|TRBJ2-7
TGTGCCAGCAGTAACCCCCTTTTGGGGGGGTACGAGCAGTACTTC
CASSNPLLGGYEQYF
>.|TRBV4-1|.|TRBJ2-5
TGCGCCAGCAGCCAAAACGGGGGTTTTGTCGGGGAGACCCAGTACTTC
CASSQNGGFVGETQYF
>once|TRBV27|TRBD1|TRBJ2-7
TGTGCCAGCAGTACGACAGGGGGCCGTAATATTTACGAGCAGTACTTC
CASSTTGGRNIYEQYF
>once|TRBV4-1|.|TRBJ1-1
TGCGCCAGCAGTGTTAGCGTAATCGGGAACACTGAAGCTTTCTTT
CASSVSVIGNTEAFF
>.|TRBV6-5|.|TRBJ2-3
TGTGCCAGCAGTTACAGATCCAGTCCTAGCACAGATACGCAGTATTTT
CASSYRSSPSTDTQYF
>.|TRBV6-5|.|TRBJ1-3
TGTGCCAGCAGTTTGACGGGTTTCTCTGGAAACACCATATATTTT
CASSLTGFSGNTIYF
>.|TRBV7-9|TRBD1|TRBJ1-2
TGTGCCAGCAGCTTAGGACAGGGGGATGGCTACACCTTC
CASSLGQGDGYTF
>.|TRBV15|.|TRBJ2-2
TGTGCCACCAGCAGAGGAGAGGGATTGGTTTCGGGGGAGCTGTTTTTT
CATSRGEGLVSGELFF
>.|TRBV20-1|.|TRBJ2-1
TGCAGTGCTGGACTAAAGGTCTTC
CSAGLKVF
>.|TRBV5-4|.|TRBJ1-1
TGTGCCAGCAGCTTCGGACAGATGAACACTGAAGCTTTCTTT
CASSFGQMNTEAFF
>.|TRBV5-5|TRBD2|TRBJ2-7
TGTGCCAGCAGCTGGGCGGTAGCGGGGAAAGCCTACGAGCAGTACTTC
CASSWAVAGKAYEQYF
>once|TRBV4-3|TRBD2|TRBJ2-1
TGCGCCAGCAGCCACATGCGGACTAGCGGGCACAATGAGCAGTTCTTC
CASSHMRTSGHNEQFF
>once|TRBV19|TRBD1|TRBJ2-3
TGTGCCAGTACGATCGACAGGGGGACCACAGATACGCAGTATTTT
CASTIDRGTTDTQYF
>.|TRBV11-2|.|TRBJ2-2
TGTGCCAGCAGCTTAAGGGGGGACACCGGGGAGCTGTTTTTT
CASSLRGDTGELFF
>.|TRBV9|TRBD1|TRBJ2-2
TGTGCCAGCAGCGCCGGGGACAGGGGGCCCGGGGAGCTGTTTTTT
CASSAGDRGPGELFF
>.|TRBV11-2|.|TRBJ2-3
TGTGCCAGCAGCCCGAGACTAAGTGCGGATACGCAGTATTTT
CASSPRLSADTQYF
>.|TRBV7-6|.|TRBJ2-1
TGTGCCAGCGAAGGGGATTACAATGAGCAGTTCTTC
CASEGDYNEQFF
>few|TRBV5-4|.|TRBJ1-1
TGTGCCAGCAGCTTGCCAGGGAGCACTGAAGCTTTCTTT
CASSLPGSTEAFF
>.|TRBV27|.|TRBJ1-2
TGTGCCAGCAGTCGCGTGGGTGGGGGCTACACCTTC
CASSRVGGGYTF
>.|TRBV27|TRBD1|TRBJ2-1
TGTGCCAGCAGCTCCCCACAGGGGCCTGAGCAGTTCTTC
CASSSPQGPEQFF
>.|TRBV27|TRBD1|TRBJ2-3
TGTGCCAGCAGTTTCTCACAGGGGGCGAGGGCCCAGTATTTT
CASSFSQGARAQYF
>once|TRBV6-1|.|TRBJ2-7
TGTGCCAGCATCGGTTACGAGCAGTACTTC
CASIGYEQYF
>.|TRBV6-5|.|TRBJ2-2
TGTGCCAGCAGTTACTCTCCAGGGTTGAACACCGGGGAGCTGTTTTTT
CASSYSPGLNTGELFF
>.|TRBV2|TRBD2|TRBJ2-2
TGTGCCAGCAGTGAAGCGCTTAAGTATAGCGGGGATAACACCGGGGAGCTGTTTTTT
CASSEALKYSGDNTGELFF
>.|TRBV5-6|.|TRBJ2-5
TGTGCCAGCAGCTTGTTGGTGCAGGCGCAAGAGACCCAGTACTTC
CASSLLVQAQETQYF
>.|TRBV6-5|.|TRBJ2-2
TGTGCCAGCAGTTACTCGAACGCAGAAGGGGAGCTGTTTTTT
CASSYSNAEGELFF
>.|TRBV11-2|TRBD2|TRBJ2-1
TGTGCCAGCAGCCCGGGGGGGAGGGACACCTACAATGAGCAGTTCTTC
CASSPGGRDTYNEQFF
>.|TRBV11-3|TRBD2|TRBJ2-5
TGTGCCAGCAGCTCGGGACTAGCGGAAGAGACCCAGTACTTC
CASSSGLAEETQYF
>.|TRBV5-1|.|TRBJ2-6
TGCGCCAGCAGCCCTCCTCTATCGGACCTTTCTGGGGCCAACGTCCTGACTTTC
CASSPPLSDLSGANVLTF